The 31 T cell receptor beta chains given below trace back to one sample, sequenced in a study of T cell responses to AZD1222 COVID-19 vaccine. Repertoires were generated with immunoSEQ multiplex PCR, while TCRdb's copy carries only in-frame clones and drops some. This sample has about 100,000 clones, with just under 90% found just once. The specimen was peripheral blood, collected on day 0 of AZD1222 vaccination. The origin of the receptors is an adult in good health.

This chain connects TRBV5-1 to TRBJ1-1; TRBD1 might be the D (6 bases). Per the germline V gene, CDR1 is SGHRS and CDR2 is YFSETQ. This CDR3 has 15 amino acids. The V gene lost 1 base and the J gene lost 1 base, with 11 bases spanning the gap. DNA for the CDR3: TGCGCCAGCAGCTTGATAGGGACACGGAACACTGAAGCTTTCTTT. Translating it yields CASSLIGTRNTEAFF.

The gene calls are TRBV9 and TRBJ1-1; D is ambiguous. Trimming removed 1 base from V and 1 base from J, with 8 bases in between. CDR1 SGDLS and CDR2 YYNGEE come from the germline V gene. The CDR3 sequence is 14 residues long. The CDR3 is CASSVSPENTEAFF. The CDR3 coding sequence is TGTGCCAGCAGCGTATCACCTGAGAACACTGAAGCTTTCTTT. Together with reference TRBV9 and TRBJ1-1, the CDR3 gives the full variable domain: DSGVTQTPKHLITATGQRVTLRCSPRSGDLSVYWYQQSLDQGLQFLIQYYNGEERAKGNILERFSAQQFPDLHSELNLSSLELGDSALYFCASSVSPENTEAFFGQGTRLTVV.

The CDR3 loop is CASSLVATYEQYF. In nucleotides, the CDR3 is TGTGCCAGCAGCTTGGTAGCCACCTACGAGCAGTACTTC. The V and J genes are TRBV5-6 and TRBJ2-7, with no clear D. Germline V gives CDR1 SGHDT, CDR2 YYEEEE. The V gene lost 0 bases and the J gene lost 2 bases, with 6 bases spanning the gap. The CDR3 is 13 residues long.

This rearrangement joins TRBV5-1 to TRBJ2-5; D ambiguous. V was trimmed by 3 bases and J by 3 bases, leaving 9 bases between them. The CDR3 length is 13 residues. Germline values: CDR1 SGHRS, CDR2 YFSETQ. CDR3 sequence: CASSWGQEETQYF. The CDR3, as DNA: TGCGCCAGCAGCTGGGGTCAGGAAGAGACCCAGTACTTC.

This clone was seen only once. The chain employs TRBV27 and TRBJ1-4; possibly TRBD1 for D (5 bases). Trimming removed 7 bases at V and 10 bases at J, with 16 bases between. CDR3 length: 13 amino acids. Germline lookup yields CDR1 MNHEY and CDR2 SMNVEV (reference sequence). CDR3 loop: CASTAEPGGKLFF. CDR3 bases: TGTGCCAGCACCGCAGAGCCGGGGGGAAAACTGTTTTTT.

This chain connects TRBV19 to TRBJ2-5; a weak D match, TRBD1 (6 bases). CDR1 is LNHDA, CDR2 SQIVND, per germline (reference sequence). This CDR3 is 14 amino acids long. V was shortened by 3 bases and J by 1 base, with 9 bases between the two germline ends. CDR3 loop: CASSIGGSQETQYF. CDR3 coding DNA: TGTGCCAGTAGTATTGGGGGCTCCCAAGAGACCCAGTACTTC. The full variable domain, with the rest looked up from reference TRBV19 and TRBJ2-5, is DGGITQSPKYLFRKEGQNVTLSCEQNLNHDAMYWYRQDPGQGLRLIYYSQIVNDFQKGDIAEGYSVSREKKESFPLTVTSAQKNPTAFYLCASSIGGSQETQYFGPGTRLLVL.

V gene TRBV20-1 combines with J gene TRBJ2-7; no definite D call. Germline CDR1 DFQATT, CDR2 SNEGSKA (reference sequence). The CDR3 runs 11 residues. V was shortened by 5 bases and J by 2 bases, with 7 bases between the two germline ends. In nucleotides, the CDR3 is TGCAGTGCTCGCCAAGCCTACGAGCAGTACTTC. It codes for CSARQAYEQYF.

The V and J genes are TRBV5-8 and TRBJ2-5; D may be TRBD1 (6 bases). Germline lookup yields CDR1 SGHTS and CDR2 YDEGEE. V was cut by 4 bases and J by 4 bases, with 11 bases left in between. This CDR3 is 13 amino acids long. CDR3 bases: TGTGCCAGCAGCCCAGGGGTTGCAGAGACCCAGTACTTC. Translated: CASSPGVAETQYF.

This clone was found a few times. This rearrangement joins TRBV10-3 to TRBJ1-1; the D gene is possibly TRBD1 (5 bases). Trimming left V 3 bases short and J 0 bases short, with 8 bases between. This CDR3 has 14 amino acids. In germline, CDR1 is ENHRY, CDR2 SYGVKD. The DNA for the CDR3 is TGTGCCATCAGTGACGACAGTATGAACACTGAAGCTTTCTTT. Translation gives CAISDDSMNTEAFF.

The chain is built from TRBV6-2 or TRBV6-3 and TRBJ2-1; D gene unclear. Trimming took 0 bases from V and 3 from J, leaving 12 bases between them. This CDR3 comprises 16 residues. Per germline, CDR1 MNHEY and CDR2 SVGEGT. CDR3: CASSYSIRQSYNEQFF. The CDR3 coding sequence is TGTGCCAGCAGTTACTCCATTCGGCAGAGCTACAATGAGCAGTTCTTC.

The gene calls are TRBV5-8 and TRBJ1-1, with unresolved D. Germline V gene sequence: CDR1 SGHTS, CDR2 YDEGEE. V lost 3 bases and J lost 6, with 15 bases in between. The length of the CDR3 is 14 residues. As DNA, the CDR3 is TGTGCCAGCAGCTGGGCCGTTCGGGGTTCTGAAGCTTTCTTT. This translates into CASSWAVRGSEAFF.

This clone was recorded a few times. This chain uses TRBV7-3 with TRBJ2-7; TRBD1 matches at 11 bases. The V gene end was trimmed by 1 base and the J gene end by 3 bases; junction bases not matched to a gene: 5. Germline-derived CDR1 and CDR2 are SGHTA and FQGTGA. The CDR3 consists of 16 residues. CDR3 sequence: CASSLSGTGGYYEQYF. CDR3 DNA: TGTGCCAGCAGCTTAAGCGGGACAGGGGGGTACTACGAGCAGTACTTC.

The genes are TRBV19 and TRBJ2-1; 9 bases align to TRBD2. V trimming: 5 bases; J trimming: 6 bases; junction bases outside the gene matches: 14. This CDR3 has 17 residues. Germline assignment: CDR1 LNHDA and CDR2 SQIVND (reference sequence). In DNA form, the CDR3 reads TGTGCCAGTAGTGCCGGACTAGCGCTCGGGGGTATCAATGAGCAGTTCTTC. This gives the protein CASSAGLALGGINEQFF.

This clone was picked up a small number of times. The chain carries TRBV11-3 and TRBJ2-1; 8 bases are shared with TRBD1. Germline CDR1 is SGHNT and CDR2 is YENEEA. The V and J ends lost 3 bases and 4 bases, in that order; junction bases with no gene match: 14. There are 18 residues in the CDR3. This CDR3 reads CASSFPRPTGVGYNEQFF. CDR3 DNA: TGTGCCAGCAGCTTCCCGAGACCGACAGGGGTTGGGTACAATGAGCAGTTCTTC.

The chain recombines TRBV5-1 with TRBJ2-2; no reliable D call. Germline assignment: CDR1 SGHRS and CDR2 YFSETQ. V gave up 1 base and J gave up 0 bases, with 10 bases separating them. This CDR3 has 16 residues. The CDR3 bases are TGCGCCAGCAGCTTGAGGAACGGTCCGAACACCGGGGAGCTGTTTTTT. Its protein product is CASSLRNGPNTGELFF.

This chain links TRBV27 with TRBJ2-1, with D perhaps TRBD1 (6 bases). This CDR3 contains 15 residues. With 3 bases removed from V and 7 bases from J, the gap between germline ends came to 16 bases. Germline V gives CDR1 MNHEY, CDR2 SMNVEV (reference sequence). The CDR3 nucleotides read TGTGCCAGCAGTTTTAGGACAGCGACGTTAAATGAGCAGTTCTTC. Amino acid sequence: CASSFRTATLNEQFF.

The chain links TRBV5-1 to TRBJ2-2; 7 bases are a match to TRBD1. CDR1 and CDR2 (germline): SGHRS, YFSETQ. The junction had 5 bases not matched to a gene; V was cut back by 4 bases and J by 2 bases. CDR3 length: 15 amino acids. The CDR3 protein is CASSIRQGNTGELFF. CDR3 DNA sequence: TGCGCCAGCAGCATCAGACAGGGTAACACCGGGGAGCTGTTTTTT.

The CDR3 sequence: CASSLAGGQYTQYF. As DNA, the CDR3 is TGTGCCAGCAGCTTAGCTGGGGGACAATATACGCAGTATTTT. This chain uses TRBV11-1 with TRBJ2-3, with D possibly being TRBD1 (6 bases). The CDR3 runs to 14 residues. Trimming cost V 0 bases and J 7 bases, with 11 bases left between them. Germline CDR1 and CDR2: SGHAT and FQDESV (reference sequence).

The CDR3 sequence is CASSKAGREGFLADTQYF. CDR3 nucleotides: TGTGCCAGCAGCAAAGCCGGGCGGGAGGGATTTCTTGCAGATACGCAGTATTTT. The chain combines TRBV21-1 with TRBJ2-3; TRBD2, the table's D call, was not compared with the DNA. TRBV21-1 is annotated as a pseudogene. The CDR3 runs to 18 residues.

As concerns this clone: The sample contains more than one DNA sequence encoding this CDR3. The rearrangement links TRBV7-2 to TRBJ1-2, with D uncertain. This CDR3 is built from 13 residues. The ends were cut back, 1 base at V and 8 bases at J, with 11 bases in the middle. Germline V gene data show CDR1 as SGHTA and CDR2 as FQGNSA. The CDR3 nucleotides are TGTGCCAGCAGCTTAGATCGGCTTAGGGGCTACACCTTC. The encoded protein is CASSLDRLRGYTF.

The rearrangement uses TRBV12-3 or TRBV12-4 and TRBJ1-2; possibly TRBD1 for D (5 bases). V was trimmed by 5 bases and J by 4 bases, leaving 11 bases between them. The CDR3 totals 13 residues. CDR3 loop: CASSSGAAYGYTF. The CDR3 DNA is TGTGCCAGCAGTAGCGGGGCCGCCTATGGCTACACCTTC.

Turning to this clone: The germline gene is not matched at one end of the junction; a read error may be the cause. The DNA for the CDR3 is TGTGTCAGCAGCCTTGACAGGGGGCATTCAGATACGCAGTATTTT. It specifies CVSSLDRGHSDTQYF. The rearrangement links TRBV7-2 to TRBJ2-3; 10 bases fit TRBD1. Germline CDR1 and CDR2: SGHTA and FQGNSA. This CDR3 spans 15 amino acids. The variable domain in full, completed from reference TRBV7-2 and TRBJ2-3, reads GAGVSQSPSNKVTEKGKDVELRCDPISGHTALYWYRQSLGQGLEFLIYFQGNSAPDKSGLPSDRFSAERTGGSVSTLTIQRTQQEDSAVYLCVSSLDRGHSDTQYFGPGTRLTVL.

The chain employs TRBV3-1 (or the pseudogene TRBV3-2) and TRBJ2-7; D possibly corresponds to TRBD2 (6 bases). This CDR3 comprises 17 residues. V was cut by 1 base and J by 2 bases, with 18 bases left in between. Germline assignment: CDR1 LGHDT and CDR2 YNNKEL (reference sequence). This CDR3 is CASSQGLGWGETYEQYF. CDR3 nucleotide sequence: TGTGCCAGCAGCCAAGGCCTTGGGTGGGGGGAAACCTACGAGCAGTACTTC.

The rearrangement links TRBV7-8 to TRBJ2-7, with D perhaps matching TRBD1 (6 bases). The CDR3 contains 14 residues. Germline V CDR1 and CDR2: SGHVS, FQNEAQ. V gave up 5 bases and J gave up 3 bases, with 14 bases separating them. Here the CDR3 DNA reads TGTGCCAGCAGCGCGAGGTTAGGGGGCTACGAGCAGTACTTC. It yields the protein CASSARLGGYEQYF.

This clone was counted a single time. The chain couples TRBV29-1 to TRBJ2-1, with 9 bases aligning to TRBD1. V dropped 3 bases and J dropped 7; count of bases not matched to a gene: 7. Per the germline V gene, CDR1 is SQVTM and CDR2 is ANQGSEA. The CDR3 sequence is 14 residues long. CDR3 amino acids: CSVERDRAFNEQFF. The CDR3, as DNA: TGCAGCGTTGAGCGGGACAGGGCATTTAATGAGCAGTTCTTC.

The chain employs TRBV4-2 and TRBJ2-7; either TRBD1 or TRBD2 may fit D (5 bases each). The germline V gene has CDR1 LGHNA and CDR2 YNFKEQ. CDR3 size: 16 residues. V was shortened by 0 bases and J by 0 bases, with 12 bases between the two germline ends. The CDR3 loop reads CASSQDPGQSSYEQYF. The CDR3 nucleotides are TGTGCCAGCAGCCAAGACCCGGGGCAAAGCTCCTACGAGCAGTACTTC.

This chain links TRBV4-1 with TRBJ1-2; TRBD1 might be the D (6 bases). V gave up 1 base and J gave up 2 bases, with 11 bases separating them. The CDR3 consists of 15 residues. Germline V lookup: CDR1 MGHRA, CDR2 YSYEKL. The CDR3 bases are TGCGCCAGCAGCCAAGGGCGCCAGGGGAACTATGGCTACACCTTC. It yields the protein CASSQGRQGNYGYTF.

In its sample, this clone was seen a few times. The chain carries TRBV5-6 and TRBJ2-7; no firm D call. CDR1 and CDR2 (germline): SGHDT, YYEEEE. V was shortened by 6 bases and J by 0 bases, with 22 bases between the two germline ends. CDR3 length: 17 amino acids. The CDR3 nucleotides read TGTGCCAGCATCCCTTGGGTTGGCCGGGCAAGCTCCTACGAGCAGTACTTC. Translation: CASIPWVGRASSYEQYF. The whole variable domain, filled in from reference TRBV5-6 and TRBJ2-7, reads DAGVTQSPTHLIKTRGQQVTLRCSPKSGHDTVSWYQQALGQGPQFIFQYYEEEERQRGNFPDRFSGHQFPNYSSELNVNALLLGDSALYLCASIPWVGRASSYEQYFGPGTRLTVT.

The CDR3 DNA reads TGTGCCAGCAATGAGGGAGGCAATCAGCCCCAGCATTTT. Encoded protein: CASNEGGNQPQHF. The chain couples TRBV3-1 (or the pseudogene TRBV3-2) to TRBJ1-5; D not resolved. Trimming left V 7 bases short and J 2 bases short, with 9 bases between. The CDR3 contains 13 residues. Germline V gene sequence: CDR1 LGHDT, CDR2 YNNKEL (reference sequence).

The chain carries TRBV6-5 and TRBJ1-5; D gene uncertain. The germline V gene has CDR1 MNHEY and CDR2 SVGAGI. The CDR3 runs to 12 residues. Trimming cost V 4 bases and J 7 bases, with 8 bases left between them. In nucleotides, the CDR3 is TGTGCCAGCAGTTTCCCCGGGCAGCCCCAGCATTTT. Protein sequence: CASSFPGQPQHF.

This clone was detected only once. The junction departs from germline at one end; a sequencing error may be responsible. The chain uses TRBV5-5 and TRBJ2-1; 8 bases are shared with TRBD1. Germline-derived CDR1 and CDR2 are SGHKS and YYEKEE (reference sequence). The length of the CDR3 is 15 residues. CDR3 amino acids: CASSLASGGYHEQFF. CDR3 DNA sequence: TGTGCCAGCAGCTTGGCGTCAGGGGGCTACCATGAGCAGTTCTTC.